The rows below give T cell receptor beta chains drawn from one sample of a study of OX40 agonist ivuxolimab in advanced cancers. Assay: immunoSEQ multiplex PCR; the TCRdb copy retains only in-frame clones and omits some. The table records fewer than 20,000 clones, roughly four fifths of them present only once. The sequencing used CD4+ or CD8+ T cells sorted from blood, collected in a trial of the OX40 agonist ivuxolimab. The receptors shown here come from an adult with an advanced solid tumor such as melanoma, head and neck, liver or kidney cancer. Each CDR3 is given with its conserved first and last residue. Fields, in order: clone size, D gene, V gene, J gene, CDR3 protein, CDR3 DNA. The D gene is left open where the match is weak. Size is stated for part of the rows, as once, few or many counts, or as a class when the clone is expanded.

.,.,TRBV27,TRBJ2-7,CASSTGQPYEQYF,TGTGCCAGCAGTACTGGACAGCCCTACGAGCAGTACTTC
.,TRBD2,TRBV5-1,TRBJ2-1,CASSEGLGGEQFF,TGCGCCAGCAGCGAGGGACTAGGGGGTGAGCAGTTCTTC
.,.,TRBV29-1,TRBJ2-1,CSVELGLSSYNEQFF,TGCAGCGTTGAATTGGGACTCAGCTCCTACAATGAGCAGTTCTTC
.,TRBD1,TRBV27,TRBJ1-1,CASSPGTGISMNTEAFF,TGTGCCAGCAGTCCCGGGACAGGGATCTCCATGAACACTGAAGCTTTCTTT
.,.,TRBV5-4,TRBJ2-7,CASSRLDSKSYEQYF,TGTGCCAGCAGCAGGCTGGACAGCAAGTCCTACGAGCAGTACTTC
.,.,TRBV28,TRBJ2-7,CASSSVLGYEQYF,TGTGCCAGCAGTTCAGTACTGGGCTACGAGCAGTACTTC
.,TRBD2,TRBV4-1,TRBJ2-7,CASSQVGTSGTYEQYF,TGCGCCAGCAGCCAAGTGGGAACTAGCGGGACCTACGAGCAGTACTTC
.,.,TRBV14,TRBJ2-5,CASSQDLGYQETQYF,TGTGCCAGCAGCCAAGATCTCGGGTATCAAGAGACCCAGTACTTC
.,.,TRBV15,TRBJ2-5,CAIRPQGQETQYF,TGTGCCATCAGACCACAGGGCCAAGAGACCCAGTACTTC
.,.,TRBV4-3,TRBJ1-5,CASSSRASSNQPQHF,TGCGCCAGCAGCTCAAGGGCCTCTAGCAATCAGCCCCAGCATTTT
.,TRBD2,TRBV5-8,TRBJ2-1,CASSLDQGTSVYNEQFF,TGTGCCAGCAGCTTGGATCAGGGGACTAGCGTTTACAATGAGCAGTTCTTC
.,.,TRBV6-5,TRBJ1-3,CASSSSGALETPLYF,TGTGCCAGCAGTTCGTCCGGCGCTCTGGAAACACCATTATATTTT
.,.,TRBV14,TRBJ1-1,CASSQGHGPGRGYRRYTEAFF,TGTGCCAGCAGCCAGGGACACGGCCCCGGGCGCGGGTATAGGAGGTATACTGAAGCTTTCTTT
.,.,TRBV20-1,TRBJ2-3,CSAVEDTQYF,TGCAGTGCTGTGGAAGATACGCAGTATTTT
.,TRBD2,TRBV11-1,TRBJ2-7,CASRGLAGNRYEQYF,TGTGCCAGCAGGGGACTAGCGGGAAATCGGTACGAGCAGTACTTC
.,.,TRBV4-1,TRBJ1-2,CASTPTGNYGYTF,TGCGCCAGTACTCCGACAGGAAACTATGGCTACACCTTC
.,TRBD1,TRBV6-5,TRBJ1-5,CASSSGQFNQPQHF,TGTGCCAGCAGCTCGGGACAGTTCAATCAGCCTCAGCATTTT
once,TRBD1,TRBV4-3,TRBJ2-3,CASSHDRGGTDTQYF,TGCGCCAGCAGCCACGACAGGGGAGGAACAGATACGCAGTATTTT
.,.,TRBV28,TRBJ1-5,CASSFSGTASQPQHF,TGTGCCAGCAGTTTTTCCGGGACGGCCAGTCAGCCCCAGCATTTT
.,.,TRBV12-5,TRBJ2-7,CASGLITYEQYF,TGTGCTAGTGGTTTGATAACCTACGAGCAGTACTTC
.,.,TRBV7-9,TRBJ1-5,CASSLSDSNQPQHF,TGTGCCAGCAGCTTATCAGACTCCAATCAGCCCCAGCATTTT
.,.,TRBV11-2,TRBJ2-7,CASSLGSVSSYEQYF,TGTGCCAGCAGCTTAGGCAGCGTGAGCTCCTACGAGCAGTACTTC
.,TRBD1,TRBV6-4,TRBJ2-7,CASSEFESPGTEYEQYF,TGTGCCAGCAGCGAGTTCGAAAGCCCCGGGACAGAATACGAGCAGTACTTC
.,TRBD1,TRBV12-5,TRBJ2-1,CASGLSPGQGANEQFF,TGTGCTAGTGGTTTGTCGCCGGGACAGGGGGCTAATGAGCAGTTCTTC
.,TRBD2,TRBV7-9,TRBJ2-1,CASSSGLAGPNEQFF,TGTGCCAGCAGCTCTGGACTAGCGGGGCCCAATGAGCAGTTCTTC
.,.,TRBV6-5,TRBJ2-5,CASSYSIMGGQETQYF,TGTGCCAGCAGTTACTCGATCATGGGGGGCCAAGAGACCCAGTACTTC
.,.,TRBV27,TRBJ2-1,CASSTRTSSLYNEQFF,TGTGCCAGCAGTACCCGAACTAGTTCTTTGTACAATGAGCAGTTCTTC
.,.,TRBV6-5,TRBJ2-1,CASSYGSSSYNEQFF,TGTGCCAGCAGTTACGGCAGCAGCTCCTACAATGAGCAGTTCTTC
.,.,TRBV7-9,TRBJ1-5,CASSFEGVNQPQHF,TGTGCCAGCAGCTTTGAGGGTGTCAATCAGCCCCAGCATTTT
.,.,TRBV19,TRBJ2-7,CASSPWGFSAYEQYF,TGTGCCAGTAGTCCGTGGGGGTTCAGCGCCTACGAGCAGTACTTC
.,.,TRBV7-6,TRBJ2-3,CASSLLAGPDTQYF,TGTGCCAGCAGCTTACTTGCGGGACCAGATACGCAGTATTTT
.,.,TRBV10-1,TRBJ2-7,CASSAGVSYEQYF,TGCGCCAGCAGTGCGGGAGTTTCCTACGAGCAGTACTTC
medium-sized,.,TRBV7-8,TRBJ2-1,CASSAQASIYNEQFF,TGTGCCAGCAGCGCCCAGGCGTCCATTTACAATGAGCAGTTCTTC
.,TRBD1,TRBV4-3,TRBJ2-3,CASSQEVGQGLDTQYF,TGCGCCAGCAGCCAAGAGGTGGGACAGGGTTTAGATACGCAGTATTTT
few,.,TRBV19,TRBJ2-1,CASSIFESSYNEQFF,TGTGCCAGTAGTATCTTCGAGAGCTCCTACAATGAGCAGTTCTTC
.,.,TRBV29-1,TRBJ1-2,CSVGDVGANYGYTF,TGCAGCGTAGGGGACGTCGGTGCTAACTATGGCTACACCTTC
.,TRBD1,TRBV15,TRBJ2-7,CATSREPVTGGYEQYF,TGTGCCACCAGCAGAGAGCCAGTAACAGGGGGTTACGAGCAGTACTTC
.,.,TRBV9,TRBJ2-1,CASSVGPYTHNEQFF,TGTGCCAGCAGCGTGGGACCTTATACCCACAATGAGCAGTTCTTC
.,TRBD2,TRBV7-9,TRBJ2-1,CASTHTSGRYNEQFF,TGTGCCAGCACCCATACTAGCGGGAGATACAATGAGCAGTTCTTC
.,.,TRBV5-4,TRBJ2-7,CASSLIPGNDEQYF,TGTGCCAGCAGCTTGATTCCAGGGAACGACGAGCAGTACTTC
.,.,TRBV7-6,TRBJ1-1,CASSLGGMNTEAFF,TGTGCCAGCAGCTTAGGGGGGATGAACACTGAAGCTTTCTTT
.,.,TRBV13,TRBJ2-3,CASSLGGRRDTQYF,TGTGCCAGCAGCTTGGGGGGGCGTAGAGATACGCAGTATTTT
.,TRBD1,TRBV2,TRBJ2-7,CATSVGTGRYEQYF,TGTGCCACCTCAGTTGGGACAGGGAGGTACGAGCAGTACTTC
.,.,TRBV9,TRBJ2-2,CASSVEGSGQGGELFF,TGTGCCAGCAGCGTAGAAGGCAGCGGGCAGGGCGGGGAGCTGTTTTTT
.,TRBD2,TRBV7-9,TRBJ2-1,CASSFGTSHNEQFF,TGTGCCAGCAGCTTTGGGACTAGCCACAATGAGCAGTTCTTC
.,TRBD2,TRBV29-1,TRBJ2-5,CSVAEGGGIETQYF,TGCAGCGTTGCGGAAGGCGGGGGTATCGAGACCCAGTACTTC
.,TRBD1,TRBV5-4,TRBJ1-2,CASSLVGTVPWVGGYTF,TGTGCCAGCAGCTTGGTTGGGACAGTGCCCTGGGTGGGTGGCTACACCTTC
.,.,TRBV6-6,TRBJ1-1,CASSYSIRGSTEAFF,TGTGCCAGCAGTTACTCGATACGTGGAAGCACTGAAGCTTTCTTT
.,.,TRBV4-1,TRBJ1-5,CASSQDFDQPQHF,TGCGCCAGCAGCCAAGATTTCGATCAGCCCCAGCATTTT
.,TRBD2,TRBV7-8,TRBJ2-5,CASSPTAGGETQYF,TGTGCCAGCAGCCCTACCGCGGGGGGAGAGACCCAGTACTTC
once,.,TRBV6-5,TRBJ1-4,CASSYSQRAKKLFF,TGTGCCAGCAGTTACTCCCAGCGGGCGAAAAAACTGTTTTTT
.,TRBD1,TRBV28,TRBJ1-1,CASSSPGQGAEAFF,TGTGCCAGCAGTTCACCGGGACAGGGGGCTGAAGCTTTCTTT
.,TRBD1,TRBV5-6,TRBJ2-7,CASSLGLDATGVVYEQYF,TGTGCCAGCAGCTTGGGGCTAGACGCGACAGGGGTAGTTTACGAGCAGTACTTC
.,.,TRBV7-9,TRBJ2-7,CASSLEGDEQYF,TGTGCCAGCAGCTTAGAAGGGGACGAGCAGTACTTC
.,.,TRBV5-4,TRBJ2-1,CASSLTSEQFF,TGTGCCAGCAGCCTTACTAGCGAGCAGTTCTTC
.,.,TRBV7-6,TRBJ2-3,CASSLLEGGDTQYF,TGTGCCAGCAGCTTATTGGAGGGAGGAGATACGCAGTATTTT
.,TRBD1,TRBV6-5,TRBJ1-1,CASSYSGGGEAFF,TGTGCCAGCAGTTATTCAGGGGGGGGTGAAGCTTTCTTT